These 12 T cell receptor beta chains were sequenced from one sample in a study of vaccination and CD4 T cells after COVID-19. Antigens for these TCRs are unknown. The Oncomine TCR Beta short-read assay was what sequenced the DNA obtained from cultured CD4+ T cells. Each CDR3 protein is one row after TCRdb ran MiXCR on the PCR reads. The data show roughly 5,400 distinct CDR3 sequences, with 55% to 65% seen just once and approximately 40% held by the top ten. Treatment meaning: approximately nine-day PBMC culture with coronavirus spike peptide pools or control peptides (ViraFEST assay). Material for sequencing was CD4+ T cells from blood, cultured in vitro. Receptors were obtained from a human donor who had recovered from COVID-19.

This sequence joins TRBV6-2 or TRBV6-3 and TRBJ1-2, with D possibly TRBD1 on 6 matching bases. This CDR3 comprises 12 residues. CDR1 is MNHEY and CDR2 is SVGEGT in the germline V gene. V lost 6 bases and J 4 bases, leaving 9 bases between the germline ends. CDR3 coding DNA: TGTGCCAGCAGCCCGGACAGCTATGGCTACACCTTC. This gives the protein CASSPDSYGYTF.

The chain recombines TRBV28 with TRBJ2-5; weak D call: TRBD2 (5 bases). The V end lost 4 bases, the J end lost 4 bases, and 13 bases lay between the germline ends. Germline loops: CDR1 MDHEN, CDR2 SYDVKM. CDR3 length: 14 amino acids. The CDR3 loop reads CASSSGSSAETQYF. In DNA, the CDR3 is TGTGCCAGCAGTTCGGGATCCTCGGCAGAGACCCAGTACTTC.

The chain links TRBV7-8 to TRBJ1-1; D might be TRBD1 (5 bases). Between the trimmed V and J ends, which lost 0 bases and 7 bases, there was a span of 12 bases. CDR1 SGHVS and CDR2 FQNEAQ come from the germline V gene. The CDR3 is 14 amino acids. In nucleotides, the CDR3 is TGTGCCAGCAGCTTAGCGGAGACAGACCTTGAAGCTTTCTTT. Its translation: CASSLAETDLEAFF.

This chain connects TRBV29-1 to TRBJ1-2, with D maybe TRBD1 (5 bases). This CDR3 region has 12 residues. V gave up 4 bases and J gave up 13 bases, with 19 bases separating them. Per germline, CDR1 SQVTM and CDR2 ANQGSEA. The CDR3, as DNA: TGCAGCGTTGTGCTGTCGGGGTCAGGGTCCACCTTC. Protein product: CSVVLSGSGSTF.

V and J are TRBV19 and TRBJ1-5; a weak D match, TRBD1 (5 bases). CDR3 length: 11 residues. V was shortened by 5 bases and J by 7 bases, with 6 bases between the two germline ends. The germline V gene encodes CDR1 LNHDA and CDR2 SQIVND (reference sequence). The CDR3 loop is CASSEGQPQHF. The CDR3 bases are TGTGCCAGTAGTGAGGGGCAGCCCCAGCATTTT. Variable domain in full (rest from reference TRBV19 and TRBJ1-5): DGGITQSPKYLFRKEGQNVTLSCEQNLNHDAMYWYRQDPGQGLRLIYYSQIVNDFQKGDIAEGYSVSREKKESFPLTVTSAQKNPTAFYLCASSEGQPQHFGDGTRLSIL.

The chain has TRBV15 and TRBJ1-5, with a weak D call TRBD1 (5 bases). V gave up 0 bases and J gave up 1 base, with 13 bases separating them. CDR3 length: 17 residues. CDR1 is LNHNV and CDR2 is YYDKDF in the germline V gene (reference sequence). CDR3 in DNA: TGTGCCACCAGCAGAGACAGGGCGGTGATAAGCAATCAGCCCCAGCATTTT. As protein: CATSRDRAVISNQPQHF. The full variable domain, in which reference TRBV15 and TRBJ1-5 provide the parts outside the CDR3, is DAMVIQNPRYQVTQFGKPVTLSCSQTLNHNVMYWYQQKSSQAPKLLFHYYDKDFNNEADTPDNFQSRRPNTSFCFLDIRSPGLGDTAMYLCATSRDRAVISNQPQHFGDGTRLSIL.

The gene calls are TRBV20-1 and TRBJ1-5; 8 bases map to TRBD1. Germline CDR1 is DFQATT and CDR2 is SNEGSKA (reference sequence). The junction had 3 bases not matched to a gene; V was cut back by 5 bases and J by 6 bases. This CDR3 is 12 amino acids long. For the CDR3, the DNA is TGCAGTGCTCCTGGGACAGGTCAGCCCCAGCATTTT. Its translation: CSAPGTGQPQHF.

The gene calls are TRBV6-1 and TRBJ2-7; the D is unclear. The CDR3 spans 11 residues. The germline V and J ends were trimmed by 1 base and 3 bases, with 1 base remaining between them. Germline V gene sequence: CDR1 MNHNS, CDR2 SASEGT. CDR3 region: CASSEGYEQYF. The CDR3 bases are TGTGCCAGCAGTGAAGGCTACGAGCAGTACTTC.

V is TRBV15 and J is TRBJ1-2; D is perhaps TRBD1 (6 bases). CDR1 and CDR2 (germline): LNHNV, YYDKDF (reference sequence). The CDR3 totals 13 residues. V dropped 1 base and J dropped 7 bases, with 10 bases sitting between them. As DNA, the CDR3 is TGTGCCACCAGCAGAGTGACAGGAGGTGGCTACACCTTC. Its translation: CATSRVTGGGYTF.

This clonotype has just one count. The chain combines TRBV6-1 with TRBJ2-7; D is perhaps TRBD1 (5 bases). The CDR3 loop spans 12 amino acids. Per germline, CDR1 MNHNS and CDR2 SASEGT. V was shortened by 7 bases and J by 2 bases, with 9 bases between the two germline ends. The CDR3 spells CASTPGTYEQYF. As DNA, the CDR3 is TGTGCCAGCACCCCAGGGACCTACGAGCAGTACTTC.

The V call is TRBV21-1, the J call TRBJ2-7. TRBV21-1 is a pseudogene. The CDR3 consists of 14 residues. As DNA, the CDR3 is TGTGCCAGCAGCAAACCGCGTTGCCCCTACGAGCAGTACTTC. It is translated as CASSKPRCPYEQYF.

The CDR3 here is CASSYSGSLNTEAFF. The DNA for the CDR3 is TGTGCCAGCAGTTACTCCGGTAGCCTGAACACTGAAGCTTTCTTT. The chain recombines TRBV6-5 with TRBJ1-1; D is undetermined. Germline V CDR1 and CDR2: MNHEY, SVGAGI. Trimming pared 0 bases from V and 0 bases from J, leaving 8 bases between. This CDR3 comprises 15 residues.